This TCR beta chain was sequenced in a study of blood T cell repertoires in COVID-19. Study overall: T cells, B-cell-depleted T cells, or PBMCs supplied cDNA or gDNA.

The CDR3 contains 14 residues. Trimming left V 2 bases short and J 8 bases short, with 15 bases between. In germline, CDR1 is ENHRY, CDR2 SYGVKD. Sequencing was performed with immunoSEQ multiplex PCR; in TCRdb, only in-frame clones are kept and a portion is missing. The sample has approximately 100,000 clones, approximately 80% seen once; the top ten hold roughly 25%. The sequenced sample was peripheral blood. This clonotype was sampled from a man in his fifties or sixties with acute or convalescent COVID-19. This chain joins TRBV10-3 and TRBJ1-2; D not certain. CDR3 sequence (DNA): TGTGCCATCAGTGAGCCGACACGTGCCGTCGGCTACACCTTC. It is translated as CAISEPTRAVGYTF.